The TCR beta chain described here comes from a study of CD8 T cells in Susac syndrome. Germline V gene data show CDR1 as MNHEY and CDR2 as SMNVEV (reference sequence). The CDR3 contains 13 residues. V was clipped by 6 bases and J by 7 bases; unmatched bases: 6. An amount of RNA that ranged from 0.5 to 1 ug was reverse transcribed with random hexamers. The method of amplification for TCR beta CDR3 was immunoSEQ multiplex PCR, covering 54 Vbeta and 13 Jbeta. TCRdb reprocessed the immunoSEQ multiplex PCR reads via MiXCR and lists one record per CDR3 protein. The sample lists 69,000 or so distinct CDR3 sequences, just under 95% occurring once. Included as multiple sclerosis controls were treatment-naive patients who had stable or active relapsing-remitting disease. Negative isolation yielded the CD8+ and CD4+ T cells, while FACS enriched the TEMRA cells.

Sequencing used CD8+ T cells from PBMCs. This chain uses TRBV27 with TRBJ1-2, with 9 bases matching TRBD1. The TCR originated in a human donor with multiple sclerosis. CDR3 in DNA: TGTGCCAGCAGCCCTGGGACAGGGTTTGGCTACACCTTC. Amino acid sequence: CASSPGTGFGYTF.